The 18 T cell receptor beta chains presented below share a single source sample, sequenced in a study of identical twins. Using its own MiXCR run on the 5' RACE reads, TCRdb lists one record per CDR3 protein. The sample contains a few hundred thousand distinct CDR3 sequences, around 20% of which appear only once. Sequenced: naive T cells sorted from blood. The source of these receptors is a man aged 50 to 59 in good health.

Concerning this clonotype: A read error may explain this, as a much larger clone is one base away. The rearrangement links TRBV4-3 to TRBJ2-7; possible D gene TRBD2, 5 bases. Germline CDR1 reads LGHNA; CDR2 reads YSLEER. This CDR3 comprises 14 residues. CDR3 nucleotides: TGCGCCAGCGGCCAAGATAGAGGGACCTACGAGCAGTACTTC. It is translated as CASGQDRGTYEQYF.

The V and J genes are TRBV7-2 and TRBJ2-1, with 8 bases lining up with TRBD2. The CDR3 is 15 residues long. V was pared by 4 bases and J by 8 bases, with 10 bases of the junction left unmatched. Germline assignment: CDR1 SGHTA and CDR2 FQGNSA. The CDR3 sequence is CASSSLGLALDEQFF. For the CDR3, the DNA is TGTGCCAGCAGCTCACTAGGACTAGCTCTCGATGAGCAGTTCTTC.

The chain joins TRBV20-1 to TRBJ1-6; no definite D call. Germline-derived CDR1 and CDR2 are DFQATT and SNEGSKA (reference sequence). Deletions cut 2 bases from V and 5 bases from J, with 22 bases between. The CDR3 contains 18 residues. The CDR3 reads CSARPAQSLPTHNSPLHF. For the CDR3, the DNA is TGCAGTGCTAGACCGGCACAGTCTCTCCCAACTCATAATTCACCCCTCCACTTT.

The chain employs TRBV20-1 and TRBJ2-2, with D perhaps being TRBD1 or TRBD2 (6 bases each). The germline CDR1 and CDR2 sequences are DFQATT and SNEGSKA (reference sequence). V was shortened by 6 bases and J by 4 bases, with 18 bases between the two germline ends. CDR3 size: 15 residues. The CDR3 nucleotides read TGCAGTGCAACCCAGGGGCTGCGGGGCACCGGGGAGCTGTTTTTT. Protein product: CSATQGLRGTGELFF.

The V gene is TRBV7-3, the J gene TRBJ2-1, with 10 nucleotides matching TRBD2. Germline V gene lookup returns CDR1 SGHTA and CDR2 FQGTGA. The CDR3 has 17 residues. After removal of 0 bases from V and 6 bases from J, the junction contained 8 bases not matched to a gene. CDR3 loop: CASSLTQAGGPPNEQFF. In DNA, the CDR3 is TGTGCCAGCAGCTTAACCCAAGCGGGAGGGCCTCCCAATGAGCAGTTCTTC.

This clonotype occurred a few times. A read error may produce the germline difference seen at one junction end. This sequence joins TRBV7-2 and TRBJ2-7; the match to TRBD2 covers 9 bases. The germline V gene has CDR1 SGHTA and CDR2 FQGNSA. The CDR3 spans 15 residues. DNA of the CDR3: TGTGCCAGCAGCTTAGAATCGTCAGCGGGAGGCCTCGAGAATTTC. Residues: CASSLESSAGGLENF.

The V and J genes are TRBV10-3 and TRBJ2-3; 7 positions match TRBD2. This CDR3 region has 15 residues. V lost 6 bases, J lost 5 bases, and 11 bases stayed unmatched. In germline, CDR1 is ENHRY, CDR2 SYGVKD. This CDR3 reads CAISYRGELLDTQYF. CDR3 coding DNA: TGTGCCATCAGCTACCGGGGGGAGTTGCTAGATACGCAGTATTTT.

The chain uses TRBV20-1 and TRBJ2-2; D not resolved. Per germline, CDR1 DFQATT and CDR2 SNEGSKA (reference sequence). The CDR3 runs to 13 residues. The CDR3 DNA is TGCAGCCTCCGAAGGGAGAACACCGGGGAGCTGTTTTTT. It is translated as CSLRRENTGELFF.

CDR3 coding DNA: TGTGCCAGCAGCTTGGGTTTTGGACAGGGGGTAGGAAGCAATCAGCCCCAGCATTTT. Residues: CASSLGFGQGVGSNQPQHF. The V gene is TRBV5-6, the J gene TRBJ1-5; 10 bases are a match to TRBD1. The CDR3 is 19 residues long. Trimming took 0 bases from V and 1 from J; bases not matched to a gene: 10. Germline lookup yields CDR1 SGHDT and CDR2 YYEEEE.

This chain joins TRBV5-6 and TRBJ2-1, with TRBD1 identical over 10 bases. V lost 2 bases and J lost 7; bases outside the gene matches: 3. Germline loops: CDR1 SGHDT, CDR2 YYEEEE. This CDR3 region has 14 residues. The CDR3 region is CASSFGTGANEQFF. CDR3 nucleotides: TGTGCCAGCAGCTTCGGGACAGGGGCGAATGAGCAGTTCTTC. Together with reference TRBV5-6 and TRBJ2-1, the CDR3 gives the full variable domain: DAGVTQSPTHLIKTRGQQVTLRCSPKSGHDTVSWYQQALGQGPQFIFQYYEEEERQRGNFPDRFSGHQFPNYSSELNVNALLLGDSALYLCASSFGTGANEQFFGPGTRLTVL.

This clonotype has just a few counts. The chain joins TRBV29-1 to TRBJ1-2, with D perhaps matching TRBD1 (5 bases). This CDR3 spans 16 amino acids. The V end lost 6 bases, the J end lost 4 bases, and 24 bases lay between the germline ends. Germline V gene sequence: CDR1 SQVTM, CDR2 ANQGSEA. The CDR3 DNA reads TGCAGCGTCTGGACATTTCGGGGGACGCCCGGCTATGGCTACACCTTC. Translated: CSVWTFRGTPGYGYTF.

CDR3 sequence (DNA): TGTGCCAGCAGTTCGCAGGGGGCAGGAACTGAAGCTTTCTTT. It is translated as CASSSQGAGTEAFF. This rearrangement joins TRBV27 to TRBJ1-1, with 8 bases identical to TRBD1. Germline loops: CDR1 MNHEY, CDR2 SMNVEV (reference sequence). The CDR3 has 14 residues. V was pared by 4 bases and J by 5 bases, with 6 bases of the junction left unmatched.

This clonotype was seen at least ten times. The chain carries TRBV20-1 and TRBJ2-1, with a weak D call TRBD2 (6 bases). Per germline, CDR1 DFQATT and CDR2 SNEGSKA (reference sequence). The CDR3 loop spans 13 amino acids. V lost 3 bases, J lost 9 bases, and 15 bases lay in between. The DNA for the CDR3 is TGCAGTGCTAGGGGTGGGGGGATAGGTGAGCAGTTCTTC. It is translated as CSARGGGIGEQFF.

This chain links TRBV20-1 with TRBJ2-4; 7 bases map to TRBD1. From germline, CDR1 is DFQATT and CDR2 SNEGSKA (reference sequence). J was trimmed by 4 bases and V by 6 bases; bases with no gene match: 12. CDR3 size: 15 residues. As DNA, the CDR3 is TGCAGTGCCGAACTTCAGGGGGATATTAAAAACATTCAGTACTTC. Protein product: CSAELQGDIKNIQYF.

Regarding this clonotype: A much larger clone differs by one base, so this may be a read error. The J gene is TRBJ2-7, the V gene TRBV11-2; maybe TRBD1 (5 bases). The V end lost 1 base, the J end lost 4 bases, and 11 bases lay between the germline ends. CDR3 length equals 14 residues. Germline V gene data show CDR1 as SGHAT and CDR2 as FQNNGV. CDR3 DNA: TGTGCCAGCAGCTTAGCGTGGACACGTTACGAGCAGTACTTC. As protein: CASSLAWTRYEQYF.

This clonotype was seen at least ten times. The chain couples TRBV6-1 to TRBJ2-1, with D perhaps given as TRBD1 or TRBD2 (6 bases each). The length of the CDR3 is 14 residues. CDR1 is MNHNS, CDR2 SASEGT, per germline. V was trimmed by 6 bases and J by 8 bases, leaving 17 bases between them. The CDR3 loop is CASRLAARGDEQFF. In DNA form, the CDR3 reads TGTGCCAGCAGACTAGCCGCAAGGGGGGATGAGCAGTTCTTC.

Ten or more counts support this clonotype. This rearrangement joins TRBV5-6 to TRBJ1-2; D gene ambiguous. V was clipped by 2 bases and J by 6 bases, with 8 bases between them. CDR3 size: 12 residues. The germline gives CDR1 SGHDT, CDR2 YYEEEE. CDR3 protein: CASSLGSNGYTF. DNA for the CDR3: TGTGCCAGCAGCTTAGGGTCTAATGGCTACACCTTC.

This clonotype was detected many times. The chain is built from TRBV7-8 and TRBJ2-5; D gene unclear. Trimming removed 3 bases from V and 3 bases from J, with 8 bases in between. Germline V lookup: CDR1 SGHVS, CDR2 FQNEAQ. The CDR3 contains 13 residues. The CDR3 region is CASSFSGKETQYF. CDR3 DNA: TGTGCCAGCAGCTTTTCCGGCAAAGAGACCCAGTACTTC.